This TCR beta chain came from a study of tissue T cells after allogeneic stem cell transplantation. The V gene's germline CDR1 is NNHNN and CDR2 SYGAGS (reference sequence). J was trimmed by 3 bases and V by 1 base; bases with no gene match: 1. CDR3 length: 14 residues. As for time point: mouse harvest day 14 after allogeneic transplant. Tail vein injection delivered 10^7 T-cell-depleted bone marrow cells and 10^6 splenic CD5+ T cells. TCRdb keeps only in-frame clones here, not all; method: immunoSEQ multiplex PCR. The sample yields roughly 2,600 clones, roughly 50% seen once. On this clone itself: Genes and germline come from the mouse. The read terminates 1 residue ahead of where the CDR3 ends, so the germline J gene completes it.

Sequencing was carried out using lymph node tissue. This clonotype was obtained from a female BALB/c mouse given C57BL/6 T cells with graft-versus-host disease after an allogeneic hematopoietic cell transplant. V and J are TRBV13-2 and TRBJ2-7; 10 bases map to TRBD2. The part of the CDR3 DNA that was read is TGTGCCAGCGGTGATCTGGGGGGGCGCTATGAACAGTAC. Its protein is CASGDLGGRYEQY. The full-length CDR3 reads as CASGDLGGRYEQYF.